This T cell receptor beta chain was identified in a study of regulatory T cells in long-lasting Graves disease. Study-level points and caveats: With persistent disease, TRBV28, TRBJ1-2 and TRBJ2-5 were the favored segments. Patients with persistent Graves' had lower TCR diversity than newly diagnosed patients.

Trimming removed 3 bases at V and 3 bases at J, with 11 bases between. The CDR3 extends over 14 amino acids. CDR1 and CDR2 from the germline V gene are SEHNR and FQNEAQ (reference sequence). Time point given: newly diagnosed GD, antithyroid drugs for less than 3 months. Preparation of the TCR library used RNA extracted from PBMCs. Graves' disease diagnoses used American Thyroid Association guidelines. The sample holds many counts of this clonotype. Its specificity is unknown. To make TCR beta libraries, researchers used iRepertoire HTBI primers and Arm-PCR of CDR3 regions. TCRdb called the multiplex PCR reads again in MiXCR, with one record for every CDR3 protein. Of around 500,000 distinct CDR3 sequences listed, around 12% are singletons. These data also formed part of another study, on T cells in Graves' hyperthyroidism and ophthalmopathy. From that second work: HTBI primers were the set used in a first-round RT-PCR of the TCR CDR3.

Source: peripheral blood mononuclear cells (PBMCs), taken at new diagnosis, from a patient treated with antithyroid drugs. The rearrangement links TRBV7-9 to TRBJ2-5; tentatively, D is TRBD1 or TRBD2 (5 bases each). This TCR was sampled from a woman in her 30s with Graves disease. Written as DNA, the CDR3 is TGTGCCAGCAGCTTGGGGGTCTTGGAAGAGACCCAGTACTTC. Translated, it gives CASSLGVLEETQYF. Complete variable domain (other parts from reference TRBV7-9 and TRBJ2-5): DTGVSQNPRHKITKRGQNVTFRCDPISEHNRLYWYRQTLGQGPEFLTYFQNEAQLEKSRLLSDRFSAERPKGSFSTLEIQRTEQGDSAMYLCASSLGVLEETQYFGPGTRLLVL.